This T cell receptor beta chain was profiled in a study of T cell responses to AZD1222 COVID-19 vaccine (TCRdb year 2021). Notes on the research overall: AZD1222 recipients given second doses at about 4 weeks or at about 12 weeks were pooled, since spike-specific TCR depth and breadth were not found to differ between the two schedules. TCR sequencing covered fewer than 250 trial participants: 200 to 220 given two doses of AZD1222 and about 26 given two doses of MenACWY control vaccine. Trial participants were enrolled by age into 18-55, 56-69 and 70-plus year subgroups, with 148, 28 and 57 TCR-sequenced participants respectively.

Sample time point, as interpreted from the label and publication: baseline before first vaccination. Vaccinee samples were obtained from the UK trials COV001 and COV002, which included a single-blind randomized controlled phase 2/3 trial of AZD1222 (ChAdOx1 nCoV-19) in healthy adults. For TCRbeta chain sequencing, PBMC samples from trial participants were taken at day 0 and at day 28 after the second dose. Spanning cysteine to phenylalanine, the CDR3 consists of 18 amino acids. CDR3 DNA only is kept here, 54 bases in frame from base 1. CDR1 and CDR2 are drawn from the germline V gene: SGHAT, FQNNGV. V is reduced by 2 bases and J by 0 bases, leaving a spacing of 16 bases between them. Summary of the overall study and its limitations: CD4 TCRs associated with the vaccine covered the entire spike protein, and the dominant responses were in regions 160-218 and 743-854. Reportedly, close to half of the unique spike-specific TCRs recognized epitopes lying outside the regions that are mutated in the B.1.351 and B.1.1.7 variants. No day 14 peak-response samples were available, so repertoires were characterized only after the peak T cell response. Most participants were white British and females outnumbered males, and the authors suggested that clonal diversity may have been underestimated. The 56-69-year group was small, and its depth increase did not reach significance, likely because of low power. A significant rise in spike-specific TCR breadth and depth was observed after two AZD1222 doses relative to day 0 and relative to MenACWY recipients. Only six or seven AZD1222 recipients were SARS-CoV-2 seropositive at baseline, limiting conclusions about previously exposed vaccinees.

A word on this clone: It lacks a known antigen. No base-level quality is on record; no much larger clone is a single base apart.

The CDR3 regions of human TCRbeta chains were analyzed by immunosequencing. In the paper's pipeline: Repertoire TCRs were matched against a reference library of SARS-CoV-2-specific TCRs generated with the MIRA antigen-specificity platform. Breadth was defined as the fraction of unique TCRs that were SARS-CoV-2-associated, and depth was defined as the fraction of total T cells that were SARS-CoV-2-associated. Using the MIRA data, each spike-specific TCR was assigned both to the spike region to which the TCR was reactive and to a CD4 or CD8 class. Log10-transformed breadth and depth values were compared by one-way ANOVA with Sidak's multiple comparisons tests. As stored in TCRdb, this immuneACCESS dataset retains in-frame rearrangements with V and J assigned. A fraction of the clones does not appear; measured against another copy, unresolved V genes explain less than half of the discrepancy, and the remainder lacks a known reason. V, J and clone size are taken as reported in that table, and D and trimming were inferred from the DNA itself. In all, the sample holds 150,000 or so clones, and 80% to 95% of those were seen once. The top ten hold about 4.4% of the sample.

This material consisted of peripheral blood, taken on day 0 of AZD1222 vaccination. The chain links TRBV11-2 with TRBJ1-4, with no reliable assignment of the D segment. The source is an adult in good health. The CDR3 protein sequence reads: CASSLTTNSKTTNEKLFF. Here is the DNA: TGTGCCAGCAGCTTAACGACAAACTCTAAGACAACTAATGAAAAACTGTTTTTT.